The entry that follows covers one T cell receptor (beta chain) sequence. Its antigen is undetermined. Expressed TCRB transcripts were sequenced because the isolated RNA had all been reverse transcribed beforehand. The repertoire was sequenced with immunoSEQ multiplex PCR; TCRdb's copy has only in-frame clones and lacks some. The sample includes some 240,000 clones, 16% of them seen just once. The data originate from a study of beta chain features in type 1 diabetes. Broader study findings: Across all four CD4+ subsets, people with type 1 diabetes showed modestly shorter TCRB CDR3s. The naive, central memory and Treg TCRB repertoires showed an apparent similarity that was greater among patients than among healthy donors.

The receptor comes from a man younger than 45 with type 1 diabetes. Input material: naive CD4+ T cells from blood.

The CDR3 spells CASSEPPFQETQYF. CDR3 sequence (DNA): TGTGCCAGCAGTGAGCCGCCGTTCCAAGAGACCCAGTACTTC. J is TRBJ2-5 and V is TRBV6-1; D uncertain. CDR1 and CDR2 from the germline V gene are MNHNS and SASEGT. The CDR3 covers 14 residues. Trimming shortened V by 3 bases and J by 1 base, and 9 bases separated the two germline ends.